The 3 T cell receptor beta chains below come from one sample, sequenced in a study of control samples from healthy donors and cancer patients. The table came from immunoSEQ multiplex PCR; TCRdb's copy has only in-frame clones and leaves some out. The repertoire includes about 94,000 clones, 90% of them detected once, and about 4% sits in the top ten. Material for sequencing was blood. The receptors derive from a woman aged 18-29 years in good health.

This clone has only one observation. The CDR3, as DNA: TGTGCCAGCAGCGTACATAACCAAGAGACCCAGTACTTC. It translates to CASSVHNQETQYF. The chain joins TRBV9 to TRBJ2-5; the D is unclear. The V end lost 1 base, the J end lost 0 bases, and 4 bases lay between the germline ends. Germline V CDR1 and CDR2: SGDLS, YYNGEE. This CDR3 is built from 13 residues.

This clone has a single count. Here the CDR3 reads CASSHDEDRGGGYTF. Written as DNA, the CDR3 is TGTGCCAGCTCACACGATGAGGACAGGGGAGGGGGCTACACCTTC. The chain employs TRBV18 and TRBJ1-2; 9 bases map to TRBD1. CDR1 is KGHSH and CDR2 is LQKENI in the germline V gene. Trimming took 4 bases from V and 8 from J; bases not matched to a gene: 11. The CDR3 totals 15 residues.

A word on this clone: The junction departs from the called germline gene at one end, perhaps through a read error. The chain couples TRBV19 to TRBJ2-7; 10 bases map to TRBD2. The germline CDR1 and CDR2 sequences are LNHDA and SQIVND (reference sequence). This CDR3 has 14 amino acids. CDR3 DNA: TGTGCCACTAGTTCTAGCGGGGGACTCCACGAGCAGTACTTC. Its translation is CATSSSGGLHEQYF.